The clone carrying this T cell receptor (beta chain) showed up just a few times. Its antigen is currently unknown. In TCRdb, the 5' RACE reads were re-called with MiXCR into one record per CDR3 protein. The table lists around 280,000 distinct CDR3 sequences, roughly 8.6% of them singletons, with about 2.1% in the top ten. Between the trimmed V and J ends, which lost 0 bases and 7 bases, there was a span of 19 bases. Per the germline V gene, CDR1 is MGHRA and CDR2 is YSYEKL. The CDR3 extends over 17 amino acids. The data were obtained in a study of identical twins. Overall study findings and caveats: There were fewer insertions in abundant cord blood beta clonotypes, but memory repertoires showed no such pattern.

A further study also used this sample, focusing on yellow fever vaccine responses in identical twins.

This TCR was recovered from a woman younger than 35 in good health. Material for sequencing was memory (CD45RO+) T cells sorted from blood. This chain connects TRBV4-1 to TRBJ2-1; maybe TRBD2 (6 bases). Here the CDR3 reads CASSQELAGLTSNEQFF. The CDR3 nucleotides read TGCGCCAGCAGCCAAGAGTTGGCGGGACTCACGTCGAATGAGCAGTTCTTC.